Listed below are T cell receptor beta chains from one sample, sequenced in a study of blood T cell repertoires in COVID-19. Generated by immunoSEQ multiplex PCR, the TCRdb table keeps only in-frame clones and is missing some. The table lists a few hundred thousand clones, around 86% of them singletons. Sequenced material: PBMCs or T cells enriched from blood (not recorded which). The receptors originated from a man aged 40-55 years who had recovered from COVID-19. Each CDR3 is given with its conserved first and last residue. Fields, in order: CDR3 length, D gene, J gene, clone size, V gene, CDR3 protein, CDR3 DNA. A D gene is named only where the DNA matches it firmly. Some rows mark clone size as missing; the rest say once, few, many or name a class of expanded clone.

13,TRBD1,TRBJ1-2,NA,TRBV6-5,CASSPMTGFGYTF,TGTGCCAGCAGCCCAATGACAGGGTTTGGCTACACCTTC
13,TRBD1,TRBJ2-7,NA,TRBV6-5,CASSRDRDSEQYF,TGTGCCAGCAGTCGGGACAGAGACTCCGAGCAGTACTTC
14,NA,TRBJ1-1,once,TRBV7-2,CASSLGSGYTEAFF,TGTGCCAGCAGCTTAGGATCCGGGTACACTGAAGCTTTCTTT
11,TRBD1,TRBJ1-4,NA,TRBV6-5,CASSYRDRLFF,TGTGCCAGCAGTTACAGGGACAGGCTATTTTTT
18,NA,TRBJ2-2,NA,TRBV24-1,CATSDFRGTGRLTGELFF,TGTGCCACCAGTGATTTTCGGGGGACGGGGCGCCTCACCGGGGAGCTGTTTTTT
15,TRBD2,TRBJ2-1,NA,TRBV5-1,CASSLIAGSYNEQFF,TGCGCCAGCAGCTTGATAGCGGGGTCCTACAATGAGCAGTTCTTC
14,TRBD1,TRBJ1-2,NA,TRBV6-5,CASSSTGGHYGYTF,TGTGCCAGCAGTTCCACAGGGGGCCACTATGGCTACACCTTC
13,NA,TRBJ2-4,NA,TRBV30,CAWIYPSKNIQYF,TGTGCCTGGATCTATCCATCCAAAAACATTCAGTACTTC
14,TRBD1,TRBJ1-2,NA,TRBV18,CASSPPGGESGYTF,TGTGCCAGCTCACCCCCAGGGGGCGAGAGTGGCTACACCTTC
15,TRBD1,TRBJ2-7,NA,TRBV7-9,CASSKRQGVSYEQYF,TGTGCCAGCAGCAAAAGGCAGGGGGTCTCCTACGAGCAGTACTTC
14,NA,TRBJ2-2,NA,TRBV6-5,CASRSRVDTGELFF,TGTGCCAGCAGGTCCAGGGTGGACACCGGGGAGCTGTTTTTT
16,TRBD2,TRBJ2-1,NA,TRBV18,CASSPQTSGSYNEQFF,TGTGCCAGCTCACCACAGACTAGCGGGTCCTACAATGAGCAGTTCTTC
16,TRBD2,TRBJ2-2,NA,TRBV7-2,CARSRGEGPWVGELFF,TGTGCCAGGAGTCGGGGGGAGGGCCCGTGGGTCGGGGAGCTGTTTTTT
13,NA,TRBJ2-3,NA,TRBV29-1,CSVTRESTDTQYF,TGCAGCGTTACCAGGGAAAGCACAGATACGCAGTATTTT
16,TRBD1,TRBJ2-7,NA,TRBV4-1,CASSQESRTGTYEQYF,TGCGCCAGCAGCCAAGAGAGTAGGACAGGGACTTACGAGCAGTACTTC
14,NA,TRBJ2-7,NA,TRBV28,CASSLLQVSYEQYF,TGTGCCAGCAGTTTACTACAGGTCTCCTACGAGCAGTACTTC
11,NA,TRBJ2-4,NA,TRBV3-1/TRBV3-2,CASSQADIQYF,TGTGCCAGCAGCCAAGCGGACATTCAGTACTTC
12,TRBD1,TRBJ2-7,NA,TRBV5-8,CASSWDRGEQYF,TGTGCCAGCAGCTGGGACAGGGGCGAGCAGTACTTC
14,NA,TRBJ1-1,NA,TRBV2,CASSRGSDFTEAFF,TGTGCCAGTTCCCGGGGATCGGATTTCACTGAAGCTTTCTTT
15,NA,TRBJ2-2,NA,TRBV7-2,CASSLAGLTTGELFF,TGTGCCAGCAGCTTAGCCGGACTTACCACCGGGGAGCTGTTTTTT
14,NA,TRBJ1-1,once,TRBV19,CASSSTGLGAEAFF,TGTGCCAGTAGTTCAACAGGGTTGGGGGCTGAAGCTTTCTTT
14,TRBD1,TRBJ1-1,NA,TRBV6-5,CASTLDRMNTEAFF,TGTGCCAGCACCTTGGACAGGATGAACACTGAAGCTTTCTTT
15,TRBD2,TRBJ2-3,NA,TRBV7-2,CASSPGLITTDTQYF,TGTGCCAGCAGCCCGGGACTAATCACGACAGATACGCAGTATTTT
15,TRBD1,TRBJ1-5,NA,TRBV28,CASTPQGTGYQPQHF,TGTGCCAGCACCCCTCAGGGGACAGGGTACCAGCCCCAGCATTTT
17,NA,TRBJ2-5,NA,TRBV2,CASRSPTGVGGGETQYF,TGTGCCAGCAGATCCCCAACCGGAGTCGGGGGTGGGGAGACCCAGTACTTC
16,NA,TRBJ2-7,NA,TRBV4-2,CASSLIWADSSYEQYF,TGTGCCAGCAGCCTAATTTGGGCGGACAGCTCCTACGAGCAGTACTTC
16,TRBD2,TRBJ2-5,NA,TRBV6-1,CASSELAGGPQETQYF,TGTGCCAGCAGTGAACTAGCGGGAGGGCCCCAAGAGACCCAGTACTTC
14,NA,TRBJ2-1,NA,TRBV7-7,CASSPVTGEGEQFF,TGTGCTAGCAGCCCCGTGACAGGGGAGGGTGAGCAGTTCTTC
12,NA,TRBJ1-2,NA,TRBV30,CAWNVPAGGYTF,TGTGCCTGGAACGTCCCGGCCGGGGGCTACACCTTC
14,NA,TRBJ2-1,once,TRBV5-1,CASSLRSSYNEQFF,TGCGCCAGCAGCTTGCGGAGCTCCTACAATGAGCAGTTCTTC
15,TRBD1,TRBJ2-7,NA,TRBV27,CASSLRTGLTYEQYF,TGTGCCAGCAGTTTACGGACAGGGCTAACCTACGAGCAGTACTTC
13,NA,TRBJ2-7,NA,TRBV28,CASSLEWSYEQYF,TGTGCCAGCAGTCTAGAGTGGAGCTACGAGCAGTACTTC
16,NA,TRBJ1-3,NA,TRBV5-1,CASSYRTAEYGNTIYF,TGCGCCAGCAGCTATAGGACAGCCGAGTATGGAAACACCATATATTTT
22,TRBD2,TRBJ2-5,NA,TRBV24-1,CATSDSTDREGSVAGGFKTQYF,TGTGCCACCAGTGATTCCACCGACAGGGAAGGGTCGGTAGCGGGAGGGTTTAAGACCCAGTACTTC
14,TRBD2,TRBJ2-7,few,TRBV27,CASSRSGNLAEQYF,TGTGCCAGCAGTCGTAGCGGGAACTTAGCGGAGCAGTACTTC
16,TRBD2,TRBJ2-1,NA,TRBV11-1,CASSSGGIIGYNEQFF,TGTGCCAGCAGTTCCGGGGGGATTATTGGCTACAATGAGCAGTTCTTC
15,NA,TRBJ2-3,many,TRBV2,CASSAITFSTDTQYF,TGTGCCAGTAGTGCTATCACGTTTAGCACAGATACGCAGTATTTT